This TCR beta chain is from a study of T cells in Graves' hyperthyroidism and ophthalmopathy. Study observations and caveats: Ophthalmopathy cases were set apart from stable hyperthyroidism by a 13 V-J model.

This clonotype occurred a few times. Its antigen is not identified. Researchers took RNA transcripts and amplified the TCR beta CDR3 regions from them. An initial round of RT-PCR targeting the TCR CDR3 relied on the HTBI primer set. Each CDR3 protein is one row after TCRdb ran MiXCR on the multiplex PCR reads. This sample has over 550,000 distinct CDR3 sequences, with 16% found just once. When ophthalmopathy did not progress within 18 months, Graves' hyperthyroidism was considered stable. From around 11 ml of fresh peripheral blood, PBMCs were isolated. This CDR3 comprises 12 residues. Trimming removed 6 bases at V and 4 bases at J, with 10 bases between.

The sequenced sample was blood. This sequence originates from a woman aged 18-30 years with Graves' hyperthyroidism. The V and J genes are TRBV12-3 or TRBV12-4 and TRBJ2-7; D not certain. CDR3 amino acids: CASRLGRYEQYF. In DNA, the CDR3 is TGTGCCAGCAGGCTGGGCCGATACGAGCAGTACTTC.